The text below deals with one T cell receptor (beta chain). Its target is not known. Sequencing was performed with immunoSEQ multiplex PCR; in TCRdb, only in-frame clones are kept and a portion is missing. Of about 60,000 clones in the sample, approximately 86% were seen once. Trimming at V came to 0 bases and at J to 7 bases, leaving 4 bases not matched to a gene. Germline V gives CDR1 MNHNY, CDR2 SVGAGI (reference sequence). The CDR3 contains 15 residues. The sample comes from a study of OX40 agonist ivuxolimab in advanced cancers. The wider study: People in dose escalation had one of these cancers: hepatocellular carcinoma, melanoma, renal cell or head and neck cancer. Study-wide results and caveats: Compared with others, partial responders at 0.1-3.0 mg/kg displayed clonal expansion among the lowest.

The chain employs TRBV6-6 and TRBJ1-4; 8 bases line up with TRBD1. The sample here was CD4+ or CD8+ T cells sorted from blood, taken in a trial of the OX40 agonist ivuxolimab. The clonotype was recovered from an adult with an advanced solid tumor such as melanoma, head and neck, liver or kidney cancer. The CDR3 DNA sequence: TGTGCCAGCAGTTACTCAGACAGGGGTTTTGAAAAACTGTTTTTT. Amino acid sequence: CASSYSDRGFEKLFF.